The 10 T cell receptor beta chains in this list originate from one sample, sequenced in a study of graft-versus-host responses after intestinal transplantation. TCRdb's table, derived via immunoSEQ multiplex PCR, lists solely in-frame clones and lacks some. This table has about 21,000 clones, about 92% appearing once. The sample consisted of PBMCs, taken roughly 260 days after intestinal transplant. The receptors were gathered from a human patient who received an intestinal transplant, so some T cells may come from the graft donor.

This clone has more than one count but fewer than ten. This chain links TRBV21-1 with TRBJ2-7. TRBV21-1 is tagged as a pseudogene. The length of the CDR3 is 14 residues. CDR3 sequence: CASTHKDGYYEQYF. The DNA for the CDR3 is TGTGCCAGCACCCACAAGGACGGTTACTACGAGCAGTACTTC.

In DNA form, the CDR3 reads TGTGCCAGCAGCTTAGGATATACAGGGAAGGTTTTTTCCGAGCAGTACTTC. Translating gives CASSLGYTGKVFSEQYF. The chain employs TRBV11-2 and TRBJ2-7, with a tentative D call TRBD1 (6 bases). This CDR3 has 17 amino acids. Trimming pared 1 base from V and 6 bases from J, leaving 22 bases between. The germline gives CDR1 SGHAT, CDR2 FQNNGV.

The V gene is TRBV27, the J gene TRBJ1-4; D possibly corresponds to TRBD1 (6 bases). This CDR3 is 15 amino acids long. V was trimmed by 4 bases and J by 8 bases, leaving 17 bases between them. Per germline, CDR1 MNHEY and CDR2 SMNVEV (reference sequence). CDR3 nucleotide sequence: TGTGCCAGCAGTTACCCCCCAGGGGATGGAGAAAAACTGTTTTTT. Its protein is CASSYPPGDGEKLFF.

For this clone: Additional DNA sequences in this sample encode the identical CDR3. This rearrangement joins TRBV6-5 to TRBJ2-1; TRBD1 matches at 8 bases. Germline V gene lookup returns CDR1 MNHEY and CDR2 SVGAGI. The CDR3 is 12 residues long. With 9 bases clipped from V and 15 bases from J, the junction kept 13 bases outside the gene matches. CDR3 sequence reads: CASSPRGQGWFF. The CDR3, as DNA: TGTGCCAGTAGTCCTAGAGGACAGGGCTGGTTCTTC.

The chain recombines TRBV28 with TRBJ1-5; no clear D gene. V was cut by 8 bases and J by 3 bases, with 5 bases left in between. The CDR3 runs to 11 residues. Germline values: CDR1 MDHEN, CDR2 SYDVKM. The CDR3 DNA follows: TGTGCCAGCGGTGACAATCAGCCCCAGCATTTT. Residues: CASGDNQPQHF. Based on the CDR3 plus reference TRBV28 and TRBJ1-5, the full variable domain is DVKVTQSSRYLVKRTGEKVFLECVQDMDHENMFWYRQDPGLGLRLIYFSYDVKMKEKGDIPEGYSVSREKKERFSLILESASTNQTSMYLCASGDNQPQHFGDGTRLSIL.

In this sample, this clone turned up once. The chain links TRBV6-6 to TRBJ2-5; a possible D gene is TRBD1 (6 bases). The CDR3 spans 14 residues. CDR1 and CDR2 from the germline V gene are MNHNY and SVGAGI (reference sequence). V dropped 7 bases and J dropped 5 bases, with 17 bases sitting between them. In nucleotides, the CDR3 is TGTGCCAGCACCCCCGGGACACAGTCCGAGACCCAGTACTTC. Translated, it gives CASTPGTQSETQYF.

This rearrangement joins TRBV29-1 to TRBJ2-1; no clear D gene. V was trimmed by 7 bases and J by 0 bases, leaving 10 bases between them. The CDR3 length is 13 residues. Germline assignment: CDR1 SQVTM and CDR2 ANQGSEA. CDR3: CSGTVSSYNEQFF. As DNA, the CDR3 is TGCAGCGGTACCGTCAGCTCCTACAATGAGCAGTTCTTC.

Worth noting for this clone: This CDR3 is also generated by other DNA sequences in the sample. The V gene is TRBV7-9, the J gene TRBJ1-1; unclear D gene. V gave up 4 bases and J gave up 11 bases, with 17 bases separating them. The CDR3 is made up of 13 amino acids. CDR1 SEHNR and CDR2 FQNEAQ come from the germline V gene (reference sequence). CDR3 sequence: CASSSTGRLEAFF. CDR3 DNA sequence: TGTGCCAGCAGCTCGACGGGCCGTTTGGAGGCTTTCTTT.

The V and J genes are TRBV5-1 and TRBJ2-3, with 12 bases aligning to TRBD2. The CDR3 is 17 amino acids. The V gene end was trimmed by 2 bases and the J gene end by 5 bases; junction bases not matched to a gene: 9. CDR1 is SGHRS, CDR2 YFSETQ, per germline. DNA of the CDR3: TGCGCCAGCAGCTTCCCCTCTAGACTAGCGGGAGAAGATACGCAGTATTTT. Translating it yields CASSFPSRLAGEDTQYF.

This sequence joins TRBV5-4 and TRBJ2-5, with D maybe TRBD1 (6 bases). CDR3 length: 14 amino acids. Per germline, CDR1 SGHNT and CDR2 YYREEE (reference sequence). V lost 3 bases, J lost 5 bases, and 14 bases lay in between. This CDR3 is CASSSGQREETQYF. In nucleotides, the CDR3 is TGTGCCAGCAGCTCCGGACAGCGCGAGGAGACCCAGTACTTC.